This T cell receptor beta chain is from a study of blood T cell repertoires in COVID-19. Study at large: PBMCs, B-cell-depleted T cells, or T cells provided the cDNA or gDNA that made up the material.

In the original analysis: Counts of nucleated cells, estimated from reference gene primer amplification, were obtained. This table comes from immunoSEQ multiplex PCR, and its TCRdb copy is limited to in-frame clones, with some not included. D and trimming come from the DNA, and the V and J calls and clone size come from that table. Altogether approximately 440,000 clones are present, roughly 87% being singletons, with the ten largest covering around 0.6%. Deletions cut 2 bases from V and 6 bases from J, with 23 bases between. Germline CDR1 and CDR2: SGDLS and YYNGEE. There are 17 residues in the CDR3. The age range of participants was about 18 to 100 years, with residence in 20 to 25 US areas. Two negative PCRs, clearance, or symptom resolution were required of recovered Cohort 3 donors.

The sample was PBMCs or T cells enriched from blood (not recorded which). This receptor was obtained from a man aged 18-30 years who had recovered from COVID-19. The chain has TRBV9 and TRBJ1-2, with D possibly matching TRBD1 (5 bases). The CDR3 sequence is CASSVWGGTTSTDGYTF. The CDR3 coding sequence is TGTGCCAGCAGCGTGTGGGGCGGCACCACCTCTACGGATGGCTACACCTTC.